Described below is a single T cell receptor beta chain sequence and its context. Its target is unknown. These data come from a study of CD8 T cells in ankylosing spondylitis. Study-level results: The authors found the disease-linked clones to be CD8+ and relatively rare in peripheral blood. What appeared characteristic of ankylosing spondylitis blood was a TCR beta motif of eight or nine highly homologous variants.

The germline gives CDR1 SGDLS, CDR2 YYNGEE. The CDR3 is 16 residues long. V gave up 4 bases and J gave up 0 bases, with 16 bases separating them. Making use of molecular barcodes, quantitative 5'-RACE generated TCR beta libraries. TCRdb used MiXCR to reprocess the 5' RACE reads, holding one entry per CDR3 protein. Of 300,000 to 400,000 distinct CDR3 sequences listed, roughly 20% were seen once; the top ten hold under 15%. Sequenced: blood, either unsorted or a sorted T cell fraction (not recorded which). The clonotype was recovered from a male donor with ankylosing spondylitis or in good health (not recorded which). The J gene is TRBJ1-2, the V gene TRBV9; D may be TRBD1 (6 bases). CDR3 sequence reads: CASSPRQGFTNYGYTF. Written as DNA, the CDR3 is TGTGCCAGCAGCCCAAGGCAGGGGTTTACTAACTATGGCTACACCTTC. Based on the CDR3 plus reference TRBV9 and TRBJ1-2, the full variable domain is DSGVTQTPKHLITATGQRVTLRCSPRSGDLSVYWYQQSLDQGLQFLIQYYNGEERAKGNILERFSAQQFPDLHSELNLSSLELGDSALYFCASSPRQGFTNYGYTFGSGTRLTVV.